The 25 T cell receptor beta chains given below trace back to one sample, sequenced in a study of regulatory T cells in long-lasting Graves disease. Building the TCR beta libraries relied on iRepertoire HTBI primers, and CDR3 regions underwent Arm-PCR. TCRdb re-derived calls from the multiplex PCR reads in MiXCR, one entry per CDR3 protein. The profile shows some 250,000 distinct CDR3 sequences, approximately 18% of them singletons. Sample time point: newly diagnosed GD, antithyroid drugs for less than 3 months. PBMC RNA served as the TCR library source. These data also formed part of another study, on T cells in Graves' hyperthyroidism and ophthalmopathy.

The material sequenced was peripheral blood mononuclear cells (PBMCs), taken at new diagnosis, from a patient treated with antithyroid drugs. Receptors were obtained from a woman in her thirties with Graves disease.

This clonotype was observed at least ten times. The chain recombines TRBV12-3 or TRBV12-4 with TRBJ2-7, with D maybe TRBD2 (6 bases). Trimming left V 6 bases short and J 4 bases short, with 10 bases between. The CDR3 covers 12 residues. The CDR3, as DNA: TGTGCCAGCAGCTTAAGCGGGTACGAGCAGTACTTC. The encoded protein is CASSLSGYEQYF.

This clonotype has at least ten counts. The rearrangement uses TRBV18 and TRBJ1-4, with unresolved D. The V gene's germline CDR1 is KGHSH and CDR2 LQKENI. The CDR3 extends over 14 amino acids. With 3 bases removed from V and 5 bases from J, the gap between germline ends came to 10 bases. This CDR3 reads CASSPGMGNEKLFF. DNA of the CDR3: TGTGCCAGCTCACCGGGAATGGGGAATGAAAAACTGTTTTTT.

This clonotype was observed many times. The rearrangement links TRBV2 to TRBJ2-1; D gene uncertain. Germline CDR1 reads SNHLY; CDR2 reads FYNNEI. The CDR3 spans 16 residues. V lost 2 bases and J lost 3, with 14 bases in between. This chain's CDR3 is CASSEIEASYYNEQFF. CDR3 nucleotides: TGTGCCAGCAGTGAAATTGAAGCCTCCTACTACAATGAGCAGTTCTTC.

This clonotype was detected many times. The V and J genes are TRBV20-1 and TRBJ2-1, with 10 bases matching TRBD2. The CDR3 sequence is 15 residues long. The germline V gene encodes CDR1 DFQATT and CDR2 SNEGSKA (reference sequence). V shed 6 bases and J 8 bases; nucleotides not matched to a gene: 13. This chain's CDR3 is CSASRTSGGADEQFF. The CDR3 coding sequence is TGCAGTGCCTCACGGACGAGCGGGGGGGCGGATGAGCAGTTCTTC.

The V gene is TRBV7-9, the J gene TRBJ2-5; 10 bases agree with TRBD2. Germline values: CDR1 SEHNR, CDR2 FQNEAQ (reference sequence). The V and J ends lost 5 bases and 5 bases, in that order; junction bases with no gene match: 2. The CDR3 runs to 13 residues. CDR3 amino acids: CASSPGLAETQYF. The CDR3 DNA sequence: TGTGCCAGCAGCCCGGGACTAGCGGAGACCCAGTACTTC.

Worth noting for this clonotype: A much more abundant neighbour one base away suggests this may be a read error. Since no conserved phenylalanine or tryptophan closes the CDR3, a read error is the likely cause. This chain uses TRBV5-1 with TRBJ2-2, with D perhaps matching TRBD2 (7 bases). Trimming pared 1 base from V and 5 bases from J, leaving 15 bases between. Germline V lookup: CDR1 SGHRS, CDR2 YFSETQ. This CDR3 spans 16 amino acids. This CDR3 is CASSLTGRDVTGELFL. The CDR3 DNA is TGCGCCAGCAGCTTGACAGGGAGGGATGTTACCGGGGAGCTGTTTTTA.

Note on this clonotype: Possible read error: a much larger clone is one base away. The chain recombines TRBV27 with TRBJ2-5, with D possibly matching TRBD2 (7 bases). This CDR3 has 14 amino acids. V was trimmed by 2 bases and J by 11 bases, leaving 18 bases between them. Germline-derived CDR1 and CDR2 are MNHEY and SMNVEV (reference sequence). In DNA form, the CDR3 reads TGTGCCAGCAGTTTAAATAGGGGGGGGGATGAGCAGTACTTC. Translating it yields CASSLNRGGDEQYF.

The chain carries TRBV4-1 and TRBJ1-3, with 7 nucleotides matching TRBD1. Germline V gives CDR1 MGHRA, CDR2 YSYEKL. The J segment lost 2 bases and the V segment lost 4 bases, leaving 8 bases of the junction unmatched. This CDR3 is 16 amino acids long. The CDR3 region is CASSPPGDRAGNTIYF. The CDR3 DNA is TGCGCCAGCAGCCCCCCCGGAGACAGGGCTGGAAACACCATATATTTT.

This clonotype was seen once. This chain joins TRBV29-1 and TRBJ1-1; a possible D gene is TRBD1 (5 bases). The germline gives CDR1 SQVTM, CDR2 ANQGSEA. Trimming removed 3 bases from V and 4 bases from J, with 18 bases in between. The CDR3 runs 15 residues. CDR3 sequence reads: CSVDVSGLGSTEAFF. DNA of the CDR3: TGCAGCGTTGATGTTTCAGGGTTGGGGAGCACTGAAGCTTTCTTT.

The V gene is TRBV7-8, the J gene TRBJ1-1; D gene ambiguous. Germline CDR1 is SGHVS and CDR2 is FQNEAQ. V was trimmed by 0 bases and J by 5 bases, leaving 22 bases between them. The length of the CDR3 is 18 residues. In DNA, the CDR3 is TGTGCCAGCAGCTTAGCGCCCCTGTGGGAAGCAACCTTAACTGAAGCTTTCTTT. Translating it yields CASSLAPLWEATLTEAFF.

A few counts support this clonotype. The chain combines TRBV5-1 with TRBJ2-1; D gene uncertain. The CDR3 loop spans 13 amino acids. V shed 0 bases and J shed 4 bases, with 5 bases lying between them. Germline loops: CDR1 SGHRS, CDR2 YFSETQ. This CDR3 is CASSLATYNEQFF. In nucleotides, the CDR3 is TGCGCCAGCAGCTTGGCCACTTACAATGAGCAGTTCTTC.

This clonotype was recorded at least ten times. The chain combines TRBV9 with TRBJ1-1; D possibly corresponds to TRBD1 (6 bases). Trimming left V 6 bases short and J 4 bases short, with 16 bases between. Germline V gene lookup returns CDR1 SGDLS and CDR2 YYNGEE. This CDR3 comprises 14 residues. The CDR3 region has the DNA TGTGCCAGCACCGAACAGGGTGTCGGCACTGAAGCTTTCTTT. This translates into CASTEQGVGTEAFF. Together with reference TRBV9 and TRBJ1-1, the CDR3 gives the full variable domain: DSGVTQTPKHLITATGQRVTLRCSPRSGDLSVYWYQQSLDQGLQFLIQYYNGEERAKGNILERFSAQQFPDLHSELNLSSLELGDSALYFCASTEQGVGTEAFFGQGTRLTVV.

This clonotype has at least ten counts. The J gene is TRBJ1-5, the V gene TRBV20-1; D is possibly TRBD1 (6 bases). This CDR3 has 14 residues. Germline loops: CDR1 DFQATT, CDR2 SNEGSKA (reference sequence). V lost 1 base and J 7 bases, leaving 14 bases between the germline ends. CDR3 loop: CSARGGGAGQPQHF. CDR3 in DNA: TGCAGTGCTAGAGGGGGGGGGGCAGGGCAGCCCCAGCATTTT.

This clonotype was recorded many times. V usage is TRBV9 and J usage is TRBJ2-4, with 8 bases aligning to TRBD1. The CDR3 consists of 14 residues. The germline V gene has CDR1 SGDLS and CDR2 YYNGEE. The ends lost 4 bases at V and 4 bases at J; junction bases unmatched: 4. The CDR3 sequence: CASSRGQVKNIQYF. As DNA, the CDR3 is TGTGCCAGCAGCCGGGGACAGGTGAAAAACATTCAGTACTTC.

This clonotype was seen many times. The chain combines TRBV9 with TRBJ1-4; 7 positions agree with TRBD1. The V gene's germline CDR1 is SGDLS and CDR2 YYNGEE. After removal of 3 bases from V and 7 bases from J, the junction contained 6 bases not matched to a gene. This CDR3 is built from 14 residues. Written as DNA, the CDR3 is TGTGCCAGCAGCGGAGGGACAGAGGGTGAAAAACTGTTTTTT. Translating gives CASSGGTEGEKLFF.

There are many counts of this clonotype. The chain recombines TRBV5-5 with TRBJ1-2, with a weak D call TRBD1 (5 bases). The CDR3 covers 12 residues. The germline V gene encodes CDR1 SGHKS and CDR2 YYEKEE (reference sequence). V gave up 4 bases and J gave up 8 bases, with 12 bases separating them. The CDR3 here is CASSPYGGGYTF. CDR3 nucleotides: TGTGCCAGCAGCCCCTATGGGGGAGGCTACACCTTC. The full variable domain, rest sourced from reference TRBV5-5 and TRBJ1-2, is DAGVTQSPTHLIKTRGQQVTLRCSPISGHKSVSWYQQVLGQGPQFIFQYYEKEERGRGNFPDRFSARQFPNYSSELNVNALLLGDSALYLCASSPYGGGYTFGSGTRLTVV.

The chain joins TRBV6-1 to TRBJ2-3; TRBD2 matches at 12 bases. The CDR3 runs 16 residues. The germline CDR1 and CDR2 sequences are MNHNS and SASEGT. V lost 2 bases and J lost 4; bases outside the gene matches: 4. The CDR3 DNA reads TGTGCCAGCAGTGAATCTAGCGGGGGGGGGTCAGATACGCAGTATTTT. Translated, it gives CASSESSGGGSDTQYF.

V gene TRBV7-9 combines with J gene TRBJ1-4; D is perhaps TRBD1 (6 bases). Germline V gene data show CDR1 as SEHNR and CDR2 as FQNEAQ (reference sequence). V was pared by 3 bases and J by 5 bases, with 19 bases between. This CDR3 comprises 17 residues. CDR3 nucleotides: TGTGCCAGCAGCTTTTGGGGGGGGGGCGTATGGAATGAAAAACTGTTTTTT. Amino acids: CASSFWGGGVWNEKLFF.

Of note for this clonotype: It is likely a read error: a sequence one base away is far more abundant. The CDR3 reads CASGRGTRIGAFF. For the CDR3, the DNA is TGTGCCAGCGGTCGAGGGACTCGAATTGGGGCTTTCTTT. The genes are TRBV6-1 and TRBJ2-3; a possible D gene is TRBD1 (5 bases). The J call may be in error: the DNA end matches TRBJ1-1 better. CDR3 length equals 13 residues. Germline V CDR1 and CDR2: MNHNS, SASEGT.

This clonotype was observed many times. This chain connects TRBV4-1 to TRBJ1-3; D not certain. The CDR3 loop spans 15 amino acids. Germline CDR1 MGHRA, CDR2 YSYEKL. V was clipped by 0 bases and J by 0 bases, with 6 bases between them. This chain's CDR3 is CASSQEPTSGNTIYF. CDR3 nucleotide sequence: TGCGCCAGCAGCCAAGAGCCGACCTCTGGAAACACCATATATTTT.

There are many counts of this clonotype. The chain has TRBV29-1 and TRBJ1-4, with 7 bases aligning to TRBD1. V shed 3 bases and J 7 bases; nucleotides not matched to a gene: 8. CDR1 is SQVTM, CDR2 ANQGSEA, per germline. The CDR3 has 14 residues. CDR3 amino acids: CSVEQQGRGEKLFF. The CDR3 DNA sequence: TGCAGCGTTGAGCAACAGGGGCGGGGTGAAAAACTGTTTTTT.

This clonotype turned up a few times. The chain links TRBV19 to TRBJ2-7; 8 bases match TRBD1. From germline, CDR1 is LNHDA and CDR2 SQIVND (reference sequence). J lost 0 bases, V lost 5 bases, and 6 bases had no gene match. CDR3 length: 15 residues. For the CDR3, the DNA is TGTGCCAGTAGTTTAACCGGGACAGGCTCCTACGAGCAGTACTTC. This sequence encodes CASSLTGTGSYEQYF.

Ten or more counts support this clonotype. The chain carries TRBV10-3 and TRBJ2-3, with D maybe TRBD1 (6 bases). Deletions cut 6 bases from V and 7 bases from J, with 20 bases between. Germline CDR1 is ENHRY and CDR2 is SYGVKD. This CDR3 has 15 residues. The CDR3 bases are TGTGCCATCAGATCTCCGGGACACCAGAGTTATACGCAGTATTTT. Translation: CAIRSPGHQSYTQYF.

The chain recombines TRBV7-6 with TRBJ2-2, with 9 bases fitting TRBD1. The CDR3 totals 18 residues. CDR1 SGHVS and CDR2 FNYEAQ come from the germline V gene. V trimming: 5 bases; J trimming: 7 bases; junction bases outside the gene matches: 17. CDR3: CASSPVITGQGKNGELFF. DNA for the CDR3: TGTGCCAGCAGCCCGGTTATTACGGGACAGGGAAAAAACGGGGAGCTGTTTTTT.

This clonotype was seen repeatedly, ten times or more. The CDR3 sequence: CASSSTEINEQFF. CDR3 bases: TGTGCCAGCAGTTCTACTGAGATTAATGAGCAGTTCTTC. V and J are TRBV6-5 and TRBJ2-1; D unclear. The germline V and J ends were trimmed by 4 bases and 7 bases, with 11 bases remaining between them. The CDR3 has 13 residues. CDR1 is MNHEY and CDR2 is SVGAGI in the germline V gene.